These T cell receptor beta chains were read from a single sample in a study of T cell changes during pregnancy in multiple sclerosis. TCRdb's table, derived via immunoSEQ multiplex PCR, lists solely in-frame clones and lacks some. This table has about 44,000 clones, roughly 90% appearing once. Sequencing used CD4+ T cells from peripheral blood mononuclear cells, obtained before pregnancy. These receptors were obtained from a female donor with multiple sclerosis, enrolled in a pregnancy study. CDR3s include the opening cysteine and the closing phenylalanine or tryptophan. D genes are given only for firm matches. Where a row states a size, it is once, few, many or the class of an expanded clone; other rows omit it.

v_call,clone_size,j_call,d_call,cdr3_nt,cdr3_aa
TRBV2,once,TRBJ2-7,.,TGTGCCAGCGAAAGTAAGGAGTACGAGCAGTACTTC,CASESKEYEQYF
TRBV18,.,TRBJ2-1,TRBD2,TGTGCCAGCTCACCCCTAGCGGGAGGGTCCTACAATGAGCAGTTCTTC,CASSPLAGGSYNEQFF
TRBV18,.,TRBJ2-3,.,TGTGCCAGCTCATCCGAACACACAGATACGCAGTATTTT,CASSSEHTDTQYF
TRBV10-3,.,TRBJ1-2,.,TGTGCCATCAGTCAACTCAGGGGCTATGGCTACACCTTC,CAISQLRGYGYTF
TRBV28,.,TRBJ2-1,TRBD1,TGTGCCAGCAGGGGGGCAGGGGGCAAGAATGAGCAGTTCTTC,CASRGAGGKNEQFF
TRBV2,.,TRBJ2-3,.,TGTGCCAGCAGTGGGCTGGGCACAGATACGCAGTATTTT,CASSGLGTDTQYF
TRBV16,.,TRBJ2-2,.,TGTGCCAGCAGCCCGGTCGGAAGGGGCAGCACCGGGGAGCTGTTTTTT,CASSPVGRGSTGELFF
TRBV5-6,.,TRBJ1-3,.,TGTGCCAGCAGCTTGGGACCAGGGGCAGGGGGAAACACCATATATTTT,CASSLGPGAGGNTIYF
TRBV9,once,TRBJ1-3,.,TGTGCCAGCAGCGTAACTGATCGGGTCTCTGGAAACACCATATATTTT,CASSVTDRVSGNTIYF
TRBV2,.,TRBJ2-2,.,TGTGCCAGCAAAGAGACTGTCACCGGGGAGCTGTTTTTT,CASKETVTGELFF
TRBV12-5,.,TRBJ2-3,TRBD2,TGTGCTAGTGGTTTCCGACTAGCGGGGGGCGGTACAGATACGCAGTATTTT,CASGFRLAGGGTDTQYF
TRBV11-3,.,TRBJ2-6,TRBD1,TGTGCCAGCAGCTCTGGACAGGGAATGACCAGCTCTGGGGCCAACGTCCTGACTTTC,CASSSGQGMTSSGANVLTF
TRBV2,.,TRBJ1-5,TRBD1,TGTGCCAGCAGCCGTGAAGGACAGGGGCAGCCCCAGCATTTT,CASSREGQGQPQHF
TRBV19,.,TRBJ1-1,TRBD1,TGTGCCAGTAGTATAGATCGGCAGGGGGACACTGAAGCTTTCTTT,CASSIDRQGDTEAFF
TRBV5-5,.,TRBJ2-2,.,TGTGCCAGCAGCTTGTCGGAGCCGAACACCGGGGAGCTGTTTTTT,CASSLSEPNTGELFF
TRBV21-1,few,TRBJ1-2,.,TGTGCCAGCAGCAAAGATCCCGGGACAGGGGTTCATGGCTACACCTTC,CASSKDPGTGVHGYTF
TRBV27,.,TRBJ1-1,.,TGTGCCAGCAGTTTATCCGCCAGGGTGAACACTGAAGCTTTCTTT,CASSLSARVNTEAFF
TRBV5-1,.,TRBJ2-1,TRBD2,TGCGCCAGCAGCTCACGTAGCGGGGGGCTTACCTACAATGAGCAGTTCTTC,CASSSRSGGLTYNEQFF
TRBV13,.,TRBJ1-1,.,TGTGCCAGCAGCCCTTCAACAGGGACCATGAACACTGAAGCTTTCTTT,CASSPSTGTMNTEAFF
TRBV2,.,TRBJ1-5,.,TGTGCCAGCAGTCTTCCGGGACACAGCAATCAGCCCCAGCATTTT,CASSLPGHSNQPQHF
TRBV7-8,.,TRBJ2-1,.,TGTGCCAGCAGCTCATCTTGGCTAGCTAGAAGCCATGAGCAGTTCTTC,CASSSSWLARSHEQFF
TRBV7-7,.,TRBJ2-1,.,TGTGCCAGCAGCCCTAGCTACCTAAAGGGCAATGAGCAGTTCTTC,CASSPSYLKGNEQFF
TRBV4-2,.,TRBJ2-7,TRBD2,TGTGCCAGCAGCCCGACGACTAGCGGGGGCTACGAGCAGTACTTC,CASSPTTSGGYEQYF
TRBV5-1,.,TRBJ2-7,.,TGCGCCAGCAGCTTGGCGGGGGGCGCCTCCTACGAGCAGTACTTC,CASSLAGGASYEQYF
TRBV7-6,once,TRBJ2-1,TRBD2,TGTGCCAGCAGCTTAAGGACTAGCGGGGGGTTGCAGTTCTTC,CASSLRTSGGLQFF
TRBV5-1,.,TRBJ2-1,TRBD2,TGCGCCAGCAGCTTGACGACCGGGACTAGCGGGAATGAGCAGTTCTTC,CASSLTTGTSGNEQFF
TRBV6-5,.,TRBJ1-3,TRBD1,TGTGCCAGCAGTTCGGGGACAGGGCCTCTTGAAAACACCATATATTTT,CASSSGTGPLENTIYF
TRBV6-1,.,TRBJ2-4,TRBD2,TGTGCCAGCAGTGAAGTATTATCGGGGGGCAAAAACATTCAGTACTTC,CASSEVLSGGKNIQYF
TRBV11-2,once,TRBJ2-6,.,TGTGCCAGCAGCTCTTATACAGGGTCTCTCTCTGGGGCCAACGTCCTGACTTTC,CASSSYTGSLSGANVLTF
TRBV28,.,TRBJ2-6,TRBD1,TGTGCCAGCAGTTTATCAGGGGGCTCCTCTGGGGCCAACGTCCTGACTTTC,CASSLSGGSSGANVLTF
TRBV7-2,.,TRBJ1-2,TRBD1,TGTGCCAGCAGCTTTTCGACAGGGGTAGCCCACTATGGCTACACCTTC,CASSFSTGVAHYGYTF
TRBV5-4,.,TRBJ2-5,TRBD2,TGTGCCAGCAGCTTAACAAGGACTAGCGGGGCTAGCGAGACCCAGTACTTC,CASSLTRTSGASETQYF
TRBV7-9,.,TRBJ1-6,.,TGTGCCAGCAGCTTAGATTATGATTCACCCCTCCACTTT,CASSLDYDSPLHF
TRBV5-1,.,TRBJ2-1,TRBD1,TGCGCCAGCAGCTCCGGGACAGCTAACAATGAGCAGTTCTTC,CASSSGTANNEQFF
TRBV9,once,TRBJ2-3,TRBD2,TGTGCCAGCAGCGTGACTAGCGGGGAACTCACAGATACGCAGTATTTT,CASSVTSGELTDTQYF
TRBV13,few,TRBJ2-3,.,TGTGCCAGCAGCCATTTCGCAGTTCACAGAACGCAGTATTTT,CASSHFAVHRTQYF
TRBV2,.,TRBJ2-7,TRBD1,TGTGCCAGCAGGGAAAGGACAGGGCTCTACGAGCAGTACTTC,CASRERTGLYEQYF
TRBV28,.,TRBJ2-3,TRBD2,TGTGCCAGCAGTGAGGGACTAGCGGGACGGATTAGCACAGATACGCAGTATTTT,CASSEGLAGRISTDTQYF
TRBV5-1,.,TRBJ2-1,TRBD2,TGCGCCAGCAGCGCCGTTACTAGCGGAGAGGAGTTCTTC,CASSAVTSGEEFF
TRBV9,once,TRBJ2-3,.,TGTGCCAGCGGGGCCAGGAGCTACACAGATACGCAGTATTTT,CASGARSYTDTQYF
TRBV19,.,TRBJ1-2,.,TGTGCCAGTACGAACAGAATTGACGGCTACACCTTC,CASTNRIDGYTF
TRBV7-8,.,TRBJ2-1,.,TGTGCCAGCAGCTCCGCGGGACAGAAGCAGTTCTTC,CASSSAGQKQFF
TRBV18,.,TRBJ2-3,.,TGTGCCAGCTCACCAGCTCGCGGTGCTCAAGATACGCAGTATTTT,CASSPARGAQDTQYF
TRBV7-2,few,TRBJ2-5,.,TGTGCCAGCAGCTTAGTAGCAGCTCGGCAAGAGACCCAGTACTTC,CASSLVAARQETQYF
TRBV28,.,TRBJ1-5,TRBD1,TGTGCCAGCAGGTACTTCCGGGACAGGGCAAGGGAAAGCAATCAGCCCCAGCATTTT,CASRYFRDRARESNQPQHF
TRBV5-1,.,TRBJ2-2,TRBD1,TGCGCCAGCAGCTTGGCGGGGACAGGCACCGGGGAGCTGTTTTTT,CASSLAGTGTGELFF
TRBV15,.,TRBJ1-3,.,TGTGCCACCAGCAGAGATCGAGGCAGACTCTCTGGAAACACCATATATTTT,CATSRDRGRLSGNTIYF
TRBV25-1,.,TRBJ2-1,TRBD1,TGTGCCAGCACCGCTTACAGGGGATCGCATGAGCAGTTCTTC,CASTAYRGSHEQFF